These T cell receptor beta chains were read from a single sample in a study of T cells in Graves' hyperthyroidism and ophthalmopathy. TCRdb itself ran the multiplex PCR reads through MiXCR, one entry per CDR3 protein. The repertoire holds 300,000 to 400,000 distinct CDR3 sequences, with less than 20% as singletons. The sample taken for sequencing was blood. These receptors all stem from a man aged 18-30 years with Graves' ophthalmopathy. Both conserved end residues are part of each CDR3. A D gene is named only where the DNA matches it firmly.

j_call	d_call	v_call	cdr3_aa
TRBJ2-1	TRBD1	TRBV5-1	CASSEAGQGPGEQFF
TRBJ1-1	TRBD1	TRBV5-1	CASSLAEGTGEAFF
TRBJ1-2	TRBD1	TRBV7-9	CASSLSGLDRGNGYTF
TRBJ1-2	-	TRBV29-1	CSVERRGGYGYTF
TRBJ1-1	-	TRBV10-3	CAIGWDPNTEAFF
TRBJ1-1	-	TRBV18	CASSPMTANTEAFF
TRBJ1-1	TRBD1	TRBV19	CASNRQGGNTEAFF
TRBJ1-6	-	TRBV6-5	CASSYGVPDSPLHF
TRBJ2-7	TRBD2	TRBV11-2	CASSFVSSGDYEQYF
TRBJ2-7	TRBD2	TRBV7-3	CASSETGTSGGALHDYEQYF
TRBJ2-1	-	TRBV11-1	CASKPSQGGHEQFF
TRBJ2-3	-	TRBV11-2	CASSSGTRQGTDTQYF
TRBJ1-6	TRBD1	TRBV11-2	CASSLTGGTSPLHF
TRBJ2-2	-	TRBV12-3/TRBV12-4	CASSSKGWGGELFF
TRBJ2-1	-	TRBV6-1	CASSRRPTEQFF
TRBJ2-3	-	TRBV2	CALLSREGADTQYF
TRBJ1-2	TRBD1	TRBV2	CASSDNRGQYGYTF
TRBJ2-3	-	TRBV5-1	CASSSGASTDTQYF
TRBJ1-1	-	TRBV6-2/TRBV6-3	CASSYSSGLGNTEAFF
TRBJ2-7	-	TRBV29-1	CSAVGTGSYEQYF